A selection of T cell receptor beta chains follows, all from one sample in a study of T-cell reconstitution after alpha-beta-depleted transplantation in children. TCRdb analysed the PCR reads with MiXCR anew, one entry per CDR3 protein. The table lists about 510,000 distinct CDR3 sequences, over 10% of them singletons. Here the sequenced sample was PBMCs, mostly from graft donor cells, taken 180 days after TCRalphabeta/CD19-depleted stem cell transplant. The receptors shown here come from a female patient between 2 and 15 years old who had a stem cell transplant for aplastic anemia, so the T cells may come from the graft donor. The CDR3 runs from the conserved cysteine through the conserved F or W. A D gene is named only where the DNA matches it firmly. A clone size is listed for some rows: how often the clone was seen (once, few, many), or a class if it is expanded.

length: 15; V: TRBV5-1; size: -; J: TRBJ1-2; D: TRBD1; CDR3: CASSLDGGTGLDYTF; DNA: TGCGCCAGCAGCTTGGATGGCGGGACAGGGCTAGACTACACCTTC
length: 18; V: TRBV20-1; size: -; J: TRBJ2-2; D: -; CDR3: CSARDSSWGQRNTGELFF; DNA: TGCAGTGCTAGAGATTCTTCGTGGGGGCAGAGGAACACCGGGGAGCTGTTTTTT
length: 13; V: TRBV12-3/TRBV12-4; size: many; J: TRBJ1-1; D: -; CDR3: CASRIQGNTEAFF; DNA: TGTGCCAGCAGGATACAGGGTAACACTGAAGCTTTCTTT
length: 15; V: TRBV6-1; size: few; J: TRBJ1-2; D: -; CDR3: CASSDRPTGDYGYTF; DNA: TGTGCCAGCAGCGACAGGCCAACGGGGGACTATGGCTACACCTTC
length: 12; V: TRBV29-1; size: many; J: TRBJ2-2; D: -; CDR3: CSVKRPSGELFF; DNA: TGCAGCGTTAAAAGGCCCTCCGGGGAGCTGTTTTTT
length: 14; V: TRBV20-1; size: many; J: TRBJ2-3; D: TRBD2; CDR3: CSARIGAGADTQYF; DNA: TGCAGTGCTAGAATCGGAGCGGGGGCAGATACGCAGTATTTT
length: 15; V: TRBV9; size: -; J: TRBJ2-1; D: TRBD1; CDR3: CASSPRWTGNNEQFF; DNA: TGTGCCAGCAGCCCCCGTTGGACAGGAAACAATGAGCAGTTCTTC
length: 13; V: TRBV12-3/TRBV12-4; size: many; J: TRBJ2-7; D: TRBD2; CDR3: CASSRGSSYEQYF; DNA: TGTGCCAGCAGTCGCGGGAGCTCCTACGAGCAGTACTTC
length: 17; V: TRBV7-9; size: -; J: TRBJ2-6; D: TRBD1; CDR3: CASRWTGSISGANVLTF; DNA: TGTGCCAGCAGATGGACAGGGTCTATATCTGGGGCCAACGTCCTGACTTTC
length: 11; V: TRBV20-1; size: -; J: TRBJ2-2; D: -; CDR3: CSVVRGGELFF; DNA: TGCAGTGTTGTCCGTGGCGGGGAGCTGTTTTTT
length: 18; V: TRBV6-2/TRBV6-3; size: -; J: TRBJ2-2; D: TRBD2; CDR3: CASSPRSGLAYMTGELFF; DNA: TGTGCCAGCAGCCCGAGGAGCGGACTAGCGTATATGACCGGGGAGCTGTTTTTT
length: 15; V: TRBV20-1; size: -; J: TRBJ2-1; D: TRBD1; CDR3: CSARPDRGLYNEQFF; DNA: TGCAGTGCTAGACCGGACAGGGGGCTTTACAATGAGCAGTTCTTC
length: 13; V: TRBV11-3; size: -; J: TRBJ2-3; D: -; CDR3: CASSGQIPDTQYF; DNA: TGTGCCAGCAGCGGACAGATTCCGGATACGCAGTATTTT
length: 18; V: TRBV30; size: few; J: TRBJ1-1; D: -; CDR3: CAWSVLAQRRAMGTEAFF; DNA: TGTGCCTGGAGTGTACTTGCGCAGCGGAGGGCGATGGGCACTGAAGCTTTCTTT
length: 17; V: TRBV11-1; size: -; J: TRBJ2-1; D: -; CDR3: CASSLSYGVGRGDEQFF; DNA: TGTGCCAGCAGCTTAAGCTACGGCGTAGGAAGGGGCGATGAGCAGTTCTTC
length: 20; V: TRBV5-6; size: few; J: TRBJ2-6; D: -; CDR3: CASSLWTEALKTSGANVLTF; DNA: TGTGCCAGCAGCTTGTGGACAGAGGCTCTGAAAACATCTGGGGCCAACGTCCTGACTTTC
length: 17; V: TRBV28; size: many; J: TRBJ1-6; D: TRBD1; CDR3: CASSFRGQSSYNSPLHF; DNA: TGTGCCAGCAGTTTTAGGGGGCAAAGCTCCTATAATTCACCCCTCCACTTT
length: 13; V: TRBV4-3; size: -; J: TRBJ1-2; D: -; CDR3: CASSQVGNYGYTF; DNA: TGCGCCAGCAGCCAGGTCGGGAACTATGGCTACACCTTC